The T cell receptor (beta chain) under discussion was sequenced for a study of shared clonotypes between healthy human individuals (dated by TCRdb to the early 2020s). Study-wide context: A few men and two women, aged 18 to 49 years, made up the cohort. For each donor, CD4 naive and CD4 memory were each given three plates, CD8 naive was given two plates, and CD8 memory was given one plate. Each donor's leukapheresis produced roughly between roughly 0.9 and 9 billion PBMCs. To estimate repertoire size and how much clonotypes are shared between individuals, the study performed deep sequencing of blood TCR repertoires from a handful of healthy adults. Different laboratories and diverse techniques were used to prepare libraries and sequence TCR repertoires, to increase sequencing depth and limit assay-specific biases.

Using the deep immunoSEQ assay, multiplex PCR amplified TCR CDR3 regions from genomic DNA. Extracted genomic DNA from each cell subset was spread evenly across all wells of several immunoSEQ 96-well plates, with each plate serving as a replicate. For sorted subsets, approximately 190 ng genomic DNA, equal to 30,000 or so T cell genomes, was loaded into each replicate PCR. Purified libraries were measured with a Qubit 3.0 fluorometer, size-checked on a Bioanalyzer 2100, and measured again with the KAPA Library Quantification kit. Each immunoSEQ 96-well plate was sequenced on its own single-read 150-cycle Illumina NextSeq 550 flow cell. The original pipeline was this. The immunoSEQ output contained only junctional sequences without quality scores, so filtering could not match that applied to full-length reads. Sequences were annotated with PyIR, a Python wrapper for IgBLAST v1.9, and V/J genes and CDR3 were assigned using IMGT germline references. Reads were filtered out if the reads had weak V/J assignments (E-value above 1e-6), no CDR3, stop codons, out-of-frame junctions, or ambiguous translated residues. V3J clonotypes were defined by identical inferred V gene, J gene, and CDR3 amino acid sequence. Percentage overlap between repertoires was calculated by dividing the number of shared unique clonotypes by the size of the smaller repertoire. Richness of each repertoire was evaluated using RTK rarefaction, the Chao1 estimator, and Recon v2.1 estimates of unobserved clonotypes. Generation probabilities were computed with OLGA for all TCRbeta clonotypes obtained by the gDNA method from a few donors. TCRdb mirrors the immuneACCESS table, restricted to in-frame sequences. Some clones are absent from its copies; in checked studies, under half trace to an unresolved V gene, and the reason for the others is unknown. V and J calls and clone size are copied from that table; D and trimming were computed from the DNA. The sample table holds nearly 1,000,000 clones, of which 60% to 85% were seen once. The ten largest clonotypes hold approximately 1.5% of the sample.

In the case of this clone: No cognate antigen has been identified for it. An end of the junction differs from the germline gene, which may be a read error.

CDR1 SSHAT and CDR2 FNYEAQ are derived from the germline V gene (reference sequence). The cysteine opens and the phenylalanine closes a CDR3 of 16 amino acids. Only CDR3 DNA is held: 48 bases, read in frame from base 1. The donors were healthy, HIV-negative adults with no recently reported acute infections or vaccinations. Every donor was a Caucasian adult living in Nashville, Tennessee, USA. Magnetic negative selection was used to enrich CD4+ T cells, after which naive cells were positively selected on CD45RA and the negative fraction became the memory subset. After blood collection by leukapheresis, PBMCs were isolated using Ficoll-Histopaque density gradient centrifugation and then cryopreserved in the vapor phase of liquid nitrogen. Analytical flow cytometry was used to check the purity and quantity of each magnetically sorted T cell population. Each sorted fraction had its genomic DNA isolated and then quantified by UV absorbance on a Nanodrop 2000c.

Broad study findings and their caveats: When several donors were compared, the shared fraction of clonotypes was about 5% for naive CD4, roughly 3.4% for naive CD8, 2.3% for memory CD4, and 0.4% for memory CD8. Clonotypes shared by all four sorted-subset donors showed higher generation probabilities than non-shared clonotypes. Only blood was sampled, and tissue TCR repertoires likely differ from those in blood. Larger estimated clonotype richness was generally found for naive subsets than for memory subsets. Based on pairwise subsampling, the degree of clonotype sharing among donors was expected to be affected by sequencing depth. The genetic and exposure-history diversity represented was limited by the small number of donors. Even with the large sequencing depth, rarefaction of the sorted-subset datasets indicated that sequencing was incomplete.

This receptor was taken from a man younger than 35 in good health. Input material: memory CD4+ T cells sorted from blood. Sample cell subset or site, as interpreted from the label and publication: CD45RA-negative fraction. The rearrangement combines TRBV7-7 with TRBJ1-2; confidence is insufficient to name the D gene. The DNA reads TGTGCTAGCAGCGTCCAAGGAAGGGCGTCTAACTATGGCTACACCTTC. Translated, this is CASSVQGRASNYGYTF.